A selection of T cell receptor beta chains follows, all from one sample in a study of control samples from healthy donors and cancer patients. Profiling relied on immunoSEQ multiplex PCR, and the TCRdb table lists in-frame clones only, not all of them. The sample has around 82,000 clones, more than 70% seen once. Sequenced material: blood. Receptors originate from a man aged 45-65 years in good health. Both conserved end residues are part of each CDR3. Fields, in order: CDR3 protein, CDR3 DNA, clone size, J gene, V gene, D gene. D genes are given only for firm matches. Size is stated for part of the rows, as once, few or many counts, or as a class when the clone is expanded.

CDR3 protein: CASSYSLLGSGGETQYF
CDR3 DNA: TGTGCCAGCAGTTACTCGCTCCTAGGCAGCGGGGGGGAGACCCAGTACTTC
clone size: few
J gene: TRBJ2-5
V gene: TRBV6-2/TRBV6-3
D gene: TRBD2

CDR3 protein: CASRRPGLETQYF
CDR3 DNA: TGTGCCAGCAGACGACCAGGGTTGGAGACCCAGTACTTC
clone size: -
J gene: TRBJ2-5
V gene: TRBV6-6
D gene: -

CDR3 protein: CASSVDELAYEQYF
CDR3 DNA: TGTGCCAGCAGCGTAGACGAGCTAGCCTACGAGCAGTACTTC
clone size: -
J gene: TRBJ2-7
V gene: TRBV9
D gene: -

CDR3 protein: CAWSATDRLKLFF
CDR3 DNA: TGTGCCTGGAGTGCCACCGACAGGTTAAAACTGTTTTTT
clone size: -
J gene: TRBJ1-4
V gene: TRBV30
D gene: -

CDR3 protein: CASSPGEGNTIYF
CDR3 DNA: TGTGCCAGCAGCCCGGGGGAGGGGAACACCATATATTTT
clone size: -
J gene: TRBJ1-3
V gene: TRBV2
D gene: -

CDR3 protein: CASSTRSGELFF
CDR3 DNA: TGTGCCAGCAGCACGCGGTCCGGGGAGCTGTTTTTT
clone size: -
J gene: TRBJ2-2
V gene: TRBV7-2
D gene: -

CDR3 protein: CASSPLGGEKQFF
CDR3 DNA: TGTGCCAGCAGCCCCCTGGGGGGGGAAAAGCAGTTCTTC
clone size: -
J gene: TRBJ2-1
V gene: TRBV11-3
D gene: TRBD2

CDR3 protein: CASSSSLAGYYNEQFF
CDR3 DNA: TGTGCCAGCAGTTCCTCCCTAGCGGGGTACTACAATGAGCAGTTCTTC
clone size: -
J gene: TRBJ2-1
V gene: TRBV28
D gene: TRBD2

CDR3 protein: CAGSAGDNEQFF
CDR3 DNA: TGTGCCGGGTCCGCTGGGGACAATGAGCAGTTCTTC
clone size: -
J gene: TRBJ2-1
V gene: TRBV13
D gene: -

CDR3 protein: CASKTTDTQYF
CDR3 DNA: TGTGCCAGCAAGACGACAGATACGCAGTATTTT
clone size: once
J gene: TRBJ2-3
V gene: TRBV6-5
D gene: -

CDR3 protein: CASSLLAGNEQFF
CDR3 DNA: TGCGCCAGCAGCTTGCTAGCGGGGAATGAGCAGTTCTTC
clone size: -
J gene: TRBJ2-1
V gene: TRBV5-1
D gene: TRBD2

CDR3 protein: CASSQDRSGTDTQYF
CDR3 DNA: TGCGCCAGCAGCCAAGATAGAAGCGGCACAGATACGCAGTATTTT
clone size: -
J gene: TRBJ2-3
V gene: TRBV4-3
D gene: -

CDR3 protein: CASNGREGETQYF
CDR3 DNA: TGTGCCAGCAATGGGCGGGAGGGAGAGACCCAGTACTTC
clone size: -
J gene: TRBJ2-5
V gene: TRBV2
D gene: TRBD2

CDR3 protein: CASSARDSSYEQYF
CDR3 DNA: TGTGCCAGCAGCGCCCGGGACAGTTCCTACGAGCAGTACTTC
clone size: -
J gene: TRBJ2-7
V gene: TRBV9
D gene: TRBD1

CDR3 protein: CASSSQGTDGYTF
CDR3 DNA: TGTGCCAGCTCATCACAGGGGACGGATGGCTACACCTTC
clone size: -
J gene: TRBJ1-2
V gene: TRBV18
D gene: TRBD1